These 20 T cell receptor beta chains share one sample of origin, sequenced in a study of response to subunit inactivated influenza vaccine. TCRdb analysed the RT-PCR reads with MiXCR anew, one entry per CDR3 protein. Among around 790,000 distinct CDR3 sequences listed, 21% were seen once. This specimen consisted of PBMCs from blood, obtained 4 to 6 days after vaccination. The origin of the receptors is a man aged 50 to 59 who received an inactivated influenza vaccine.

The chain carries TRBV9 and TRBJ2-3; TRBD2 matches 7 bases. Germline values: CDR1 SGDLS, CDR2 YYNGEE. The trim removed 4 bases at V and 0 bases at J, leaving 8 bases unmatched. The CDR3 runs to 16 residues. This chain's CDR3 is CASSPRAGTSTDTQYF. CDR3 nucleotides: TGTGCCAGCAGCCCCCGAGCGGGGACTAGCACAGATACGCAGTATTTT.

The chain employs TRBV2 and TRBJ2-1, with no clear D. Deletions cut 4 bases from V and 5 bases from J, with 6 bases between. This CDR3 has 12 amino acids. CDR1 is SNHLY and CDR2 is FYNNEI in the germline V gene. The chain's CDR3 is CASSAVDNEQFF. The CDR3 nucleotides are TGTGCCAGCAGTGCAGTTGACAATGAGCAGTTCTTC.

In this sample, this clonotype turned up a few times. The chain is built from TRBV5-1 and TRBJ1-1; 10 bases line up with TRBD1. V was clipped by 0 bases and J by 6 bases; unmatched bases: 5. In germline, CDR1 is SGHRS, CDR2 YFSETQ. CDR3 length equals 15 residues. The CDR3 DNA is TGCGCCAGCAGCTTGGCCAGACAGGGGGCCGCTGAAGCTTTCTTT. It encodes CASSLARQGAAEAFF.

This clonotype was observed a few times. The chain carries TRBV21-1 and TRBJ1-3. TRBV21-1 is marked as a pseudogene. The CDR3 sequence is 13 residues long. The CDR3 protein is CASSPDGENTIYF. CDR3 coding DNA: TGTGCCAGCAGCCCTGACGGTGAAAACACCATATATTTT.

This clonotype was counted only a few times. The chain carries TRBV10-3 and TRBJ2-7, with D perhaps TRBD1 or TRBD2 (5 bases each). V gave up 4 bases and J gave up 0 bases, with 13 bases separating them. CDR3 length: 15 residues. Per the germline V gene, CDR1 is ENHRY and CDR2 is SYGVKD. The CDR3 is CAISAGTWSSYEQYF. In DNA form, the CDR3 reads TGTGCCATCAGTGCCGGGACGTGGAGCTCCTACGAGCAGTACTTC.

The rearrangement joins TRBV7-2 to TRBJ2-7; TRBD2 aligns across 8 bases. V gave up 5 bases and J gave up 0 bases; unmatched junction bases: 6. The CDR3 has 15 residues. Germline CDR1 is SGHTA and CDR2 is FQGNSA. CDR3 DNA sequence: TGTGCCAGCAGCCAAAGCGGGGGAAGCTCCTACGAGCAGTACTTC. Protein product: CASSQSGGSSYEQYF.

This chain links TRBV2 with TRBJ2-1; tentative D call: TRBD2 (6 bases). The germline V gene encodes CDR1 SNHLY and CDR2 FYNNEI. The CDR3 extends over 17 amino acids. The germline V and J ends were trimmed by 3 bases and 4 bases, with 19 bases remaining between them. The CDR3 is CASSEGGPLIKYNEQFF. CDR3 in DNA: TGTGCCAGCAGTGAGGGGGGACCACTCATTAAATACAATGAGCAGTTCTTC.

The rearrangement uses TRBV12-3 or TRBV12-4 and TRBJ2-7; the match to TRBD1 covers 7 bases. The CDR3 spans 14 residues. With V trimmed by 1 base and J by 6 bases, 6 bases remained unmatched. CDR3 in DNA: TGTGCCAGCAGTTTAGGGAGACAGGGTCGCGAGCAGTACTTC. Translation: CASSLGRQGREQYF.

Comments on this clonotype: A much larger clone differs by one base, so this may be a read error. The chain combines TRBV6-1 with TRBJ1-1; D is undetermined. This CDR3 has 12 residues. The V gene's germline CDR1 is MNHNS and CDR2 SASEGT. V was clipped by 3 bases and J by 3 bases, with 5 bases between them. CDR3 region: CASSDWDTEAFF. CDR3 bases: TGTGCCAGCAGTGATTGGGACACTGAAGCTTTCTTT.

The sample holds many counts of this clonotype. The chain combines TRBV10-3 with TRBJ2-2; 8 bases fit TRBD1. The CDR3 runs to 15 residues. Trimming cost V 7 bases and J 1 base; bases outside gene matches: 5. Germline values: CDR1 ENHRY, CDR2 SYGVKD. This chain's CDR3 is CAIKRGQVNTGELFF. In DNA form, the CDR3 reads TGTGCCATCAAGAGGGGACAGGTGAACACCGGGGAGCTGTTTTTT.

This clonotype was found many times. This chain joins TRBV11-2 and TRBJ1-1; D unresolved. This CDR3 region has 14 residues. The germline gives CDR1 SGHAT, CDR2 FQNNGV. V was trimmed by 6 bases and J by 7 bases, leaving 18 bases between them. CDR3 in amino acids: CASSHAARRIEAFF. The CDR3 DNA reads TGTGCCAGCAGTCATGCGGCCCGACGGATTGAAGCTTTCTTT. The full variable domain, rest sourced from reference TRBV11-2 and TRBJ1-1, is EAGVAQSPRYKIIEKRQSVAFWCNPISGHATLYWYQQILGQGPKLLIQFQNNGVVDDSQLPKDRFSAERLKGVDSTLKIQPAKLEDSAVYLCASSHAARRIEAFFGQGTRLTVV.

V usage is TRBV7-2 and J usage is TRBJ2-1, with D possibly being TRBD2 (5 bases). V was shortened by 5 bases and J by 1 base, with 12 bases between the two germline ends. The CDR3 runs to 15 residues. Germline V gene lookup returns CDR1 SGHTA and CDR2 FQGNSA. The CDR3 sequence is CASSARADSYNEQFF. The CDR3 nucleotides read TGTGCCAGCAGCGCGAGGGCTGATTCCTACAATGAGCAGTTCTTC.

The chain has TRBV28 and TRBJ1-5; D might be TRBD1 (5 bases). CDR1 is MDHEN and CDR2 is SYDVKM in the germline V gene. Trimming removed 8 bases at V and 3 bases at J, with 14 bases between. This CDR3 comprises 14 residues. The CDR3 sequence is CASAESGTNQPQHF. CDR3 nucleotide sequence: TGTGCCAGCGCTGAGTCGGGGACCAATCAGCCCCAGCATTTT.

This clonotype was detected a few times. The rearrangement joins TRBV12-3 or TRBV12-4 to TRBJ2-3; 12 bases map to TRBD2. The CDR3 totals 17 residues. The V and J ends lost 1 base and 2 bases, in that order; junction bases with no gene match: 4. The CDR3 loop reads CASSLGWTSGDTDTQYF. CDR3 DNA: TGTGCCAGCAGTTTAGGCTGGACTAGCGGGGACACAGATACGCAGTATTTT.

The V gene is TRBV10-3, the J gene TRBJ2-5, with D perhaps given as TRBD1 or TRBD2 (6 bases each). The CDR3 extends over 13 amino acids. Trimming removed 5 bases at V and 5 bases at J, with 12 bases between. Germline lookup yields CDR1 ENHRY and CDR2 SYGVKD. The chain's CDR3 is CAISLRGGETQYF. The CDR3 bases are TGTGCCATCAGTCTCAGGGGAGGTGAGACCCAGTACTTC.

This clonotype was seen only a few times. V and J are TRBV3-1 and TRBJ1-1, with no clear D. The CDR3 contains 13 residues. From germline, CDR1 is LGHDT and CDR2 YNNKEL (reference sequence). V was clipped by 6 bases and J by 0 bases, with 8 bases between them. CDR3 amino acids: CASRPSVNTEAFF. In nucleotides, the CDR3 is TGTGCCAGCAGACCCTCTGTGAACACTGAAGCTTTCTTT. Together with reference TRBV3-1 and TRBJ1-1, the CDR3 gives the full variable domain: DTAVSQTPKYLVTQMGNDKSIKCEQNLGHDTMYWYKQDSKKFLKIMFSYNNKELIINETVPNRFSPKSPDKAHLNLHINSLELGDSAVYFCASRPSVNTEAFFGQGTRLTVV.

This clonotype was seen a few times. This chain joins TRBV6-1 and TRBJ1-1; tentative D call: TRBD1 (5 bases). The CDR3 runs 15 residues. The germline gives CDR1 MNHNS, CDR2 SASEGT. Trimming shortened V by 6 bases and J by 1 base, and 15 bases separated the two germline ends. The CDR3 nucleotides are TGTGCCAGCAGAGAAAGCAGGGTTGGGAACACTGAAGCTTTCTTT. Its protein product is CASRESRVGNTEAFF.

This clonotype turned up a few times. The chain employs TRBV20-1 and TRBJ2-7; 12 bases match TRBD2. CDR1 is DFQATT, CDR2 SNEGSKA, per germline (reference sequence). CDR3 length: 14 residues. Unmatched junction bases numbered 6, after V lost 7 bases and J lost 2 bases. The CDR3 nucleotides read TGCAGTGGTACTGGACTAGCGGGAACCTACGAGCAGTACTTC. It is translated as CSGTGLAGTYEQYF.

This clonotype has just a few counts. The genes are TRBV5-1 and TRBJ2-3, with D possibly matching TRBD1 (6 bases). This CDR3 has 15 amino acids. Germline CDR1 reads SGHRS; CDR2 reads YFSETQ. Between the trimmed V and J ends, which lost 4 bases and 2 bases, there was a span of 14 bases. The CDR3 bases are TGCGCCAGCAGCCCCCAGGACAGAACCACAGATACGCAGTATTTT. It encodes CASSPQDRTTDTQYF.

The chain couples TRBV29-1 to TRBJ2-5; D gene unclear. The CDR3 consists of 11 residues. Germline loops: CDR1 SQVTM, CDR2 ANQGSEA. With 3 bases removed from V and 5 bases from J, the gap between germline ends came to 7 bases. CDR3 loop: CSVDKGETQYF. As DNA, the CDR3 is TGCAGCGTTGATAAAGGGGAGACCCAGTACTTC.